What follows are 20 T cell receptor beta chains derived from one specimen sequenced in a study of blood T cell repertoires in COVID-19. Method: immunoSEQ multiplex PCR; TCRdb's copy keeps in-frame clones and lacks some. The profile covers 130,000 or so clones, with approximately 84% appearing a single time and 17% taken by the ten largest. The sample consisted of peripheral blood. The source is a woman older than 75 with acute or convalescent COVID-19.

The V and J genes are TRBV2 and TRBJ1-3, with D hard to call. The germline V gene has CDR1 SNHLY and CDR2 FYNNEI. Trimming took off 4 bases at V and 2 bases at J, with 9 bases between the two ends. CDR3 length equals 14 residues. CDR3 in amino acids: CASSVVRTGNTIYF. The CDR3 DNA is TGTGCCAGCAGTGTAGTCAGGACTGGAAACACCATATATTTT.

The chain joins TRBV2 to TRBJ2-3; TRBD2 is a possible D gene (5 bases). The germline CDR1 and CDR2 sequences are SNHLY and FYNNEI. This CDR3 contains 14 residues. V lost 10 bases, J lost 10 bases, and 24 bases lay in between. The CDR3: CATWKVLNPGAQYF. The CDR3 bases are TGTGCCACTTGGAAGGTTCTGAACCCCGGGGCGCAGTATTTT.

The chain carries TRBV10-2 and TRBJ1-2; D perhaps matches TRBD1 (6 bases). The germline gives CDR1 WSHSY, CDR2 SAAADI. Trimming took 8 bases from V and 4 from J, leaving 14 bases between them. The CDR3 contains 13 residues. The CDR3, as DNA: TGCGCCAGCGGCCAGGACAGCTTCTATGGCTACACCTTC. Protein product: CASGQDSFYGYTF.

The V and J genes are TRBV19 and TRBJ2-6, with D possibly TRBD2 on 6 matching bases. Trimming removed 3 bases from V and 0 bases from J, with 24 bases in between. This CDR3 has 21 amino acids. Germline CDR1 and CDR2: LNHDA and SQIVND (reference sequence). This CDR3 is CASSIEVWGSGSHSGANVLTF. The CDR3 coding sequence is TGTGCCAGTAGTATCGAAGTATGGGGGAGCGGGTCGCACTCTGGGGCCAACGTCCTGACTTTC.

The rearrangement links TRBV11-2 to TRBJ1-3, with D possibly matching TRBD1 (6 bases). This CDR3 comprises 13 residues. Germline loops: CDR1 SGHAT, CDR2 FQNNGV. V lost 3 bases and J lost 7, with 10 bases in between. CDR3 loop: CASSLDSWNTIYF. CDR3 DNA sequence: TGTGCCAGCAGCTTGGACAGCTGGAACACCATATATTTT.

This clone has a handful of counts. At one of its ends the junction is not consistent with the germline gene, which may arise from a read error. The CDR3 sequence: CASSPAPGQYSSPLHF. DNA of the CDR3: TGTGCCAGCAGCCCCGCTCCGGGACAGTATAGTTCACCCCTCCACTTT. The genes are TRBV9 and TRBJ1-6; TRBD1 agrees at 7 bases. This CDR3 has 16 amino acids. The germline CDR1 and CDR2 sequences are SGDLS and YYNGEE.

Written as DNA, the CDR3 is TGTGCTAGTGGTTCGGGACTAGCGGGGGGGCCTTCCTACAATGAGCAGTTCTTC. Amino acid sequence: CASGSGLAGGPSYNEQFF. The V call is TRBV12-5, the J call TRBJ2-1; 16 bases map to TRBD2. Germline assignment: CDR1 LGHNT and CDR2 FRNRAP. The trim removed 4 bases at V and 1 base at J, leaving 4 bases unmatched. This CDR3 has 18 residues.

The V call is TRBV6-2 or TRBV6-3, the J call TRBJ1-2; no reliable D call. CDR1 MNHEY and CDR2 SVGEGT come from the germline V gene. CDR3 length equals 14 residues. Trimming removed 6 bases from V and 4 bases from J, with 15 bases in between. The CDR3 loop is CASSSDGGPYGYTF. Here the CDR3 DNA reads TGTGCCAGCAGCTCTGATGGAGGGCCCTATGGCTACACCTTC.

This clone has a single count. V usage is TRBV7-9 and J usage is TRBJ2-1, with 7 positions matching TRBD2. The CDR3 is 14 amino acids. The junction had 11 bases not matched to a gene; V was cut back by 7 bases and J by 8 bases. CDR1 is SEHNR and CDR2 is FQNEAQ in the germline V gene (reference sequence). The CDR3 region is CASTGSGRIDEQFF. In DNA form, the CDR3 reads TGTGCCAGCACCGGCTCCGGGAGGATCGATGAGCAGTTCTTC.

This clone showed up just once. This rearrangement joins TRBV18 to TRBJ1-4, with 7 bases lining up with TRBD1. CDR1 and CDR2 from the germline V gene are KGHSH and LQKENI. The junction had 2 bases not matched to a gene; V was cut back by 3 bases and J by 4 bases. There are 14 residues in the CDR3. This CDR3 reads CASSPGQNNEKLFF. DNA for the CDR3: TGTGCCAGCTCACCGGGACAGAATAATGAAAAACTGTTTTTT. Supplemented by reference TRBV18 and TRBJ1-4, the full variable domain reads NAGVMQNPRHLVRRRGQEARLRCSPMKGHSHVYWYRQLPEEGLKFMVYLQKENIIDESGMPKERFSAEFPKEGPSILRIQQVVRGDSAAYFCASSPGQNNEKLFFGSGTQLSVL.

The genes are TRBV11-2 and TRBJ2-5, with TRBD2 identical over 11 bases. The V and J ends lost 5 bases and 2 bases, in that order; junction bases with no gene match: 13. Germline assignment: CDR1 SGHAT and CDR2 FQNNGV. The CDR3 is 18 residues long. This CDR3 is CASSPPQALAGEQETQYF. Written as DNA, the CDR3 is TGTGCCAGCAGCCCACCACAAGCACTAGCGGGGGAACAAGAGACCCAGTACTTC.

The sample holds one count of this clone. V and J are TRBV18 and TRBJ2-7; no clear D gene. The length of the CDR3 is 15 residues. The germline gives CDR1 KGHSH, CDR2 LQKENI. Trimming removed 2 bases from V and 0 bases from J, with 11 bases in between. The CDR3 DNA reads as TGTGCCAGCTCACCAGTCTCGCTAGGCTCCTACGAGCAGTACTTC. Protein sequence: CASSPVSLGSYEQYF.

The sample holds one count of this clone. The gene calls are TRBV27 and TRBJ2-1; 7 nucleotides agree with TRBD1. V trimming: 8 bases; J trimming: 0 bases; junction bases outside the gene matches: 22. This CDR3 is 20 amino acids long. CDR1 MNHEY and CDR2 SMNVEV come from the germline V gene (reference sequence). CDR3 nucleotides: TGTGCCAGCCGGCTCAACTCCGGGACAGCCAATAACCCCTCCTACAATGAGCAGTTCTTC. It yields the protein CASRLNSGTANNPSYNEQFF.

This clone was seen a single time. The gene calls are TRBV10-1 and TRBJ2-7; 9 bases fit TRBD1. V dropped 7 bases and J dropped 1; count of bases not matched to a gene: 5. In germline, CDR1 is WNHNN, CDR2 SYGVQD (reference sequence). CDR3 length: 14 amino acids. This CDR3 reads CASNRDRVSYEQYF. The CDR3 bases are TGCGCCAGCAACCGGGACAGGGTTTCCTACGAGCAGTACTTC.

This clone occurred once. This chain joins TRBV18 and TRBJ2-3; 7 bases line up with TRBD2. Germline assignment: CDR1 KGHSH and CDR2 LQKENI. The CDR3 runs to 15 residues. V was clipped by 9 bases and J by 0 bases; unmatched bases: 9. Here the CDR3 reads CASQRGGTSTDTQYF. The DNA for the CDR3 is TGTGCCAGTCAGCGGGGTGGCACTAGCACAGATACGCAGTATTTT.

This chain links TRBV30 with TRBJ2-1, with 9 bases that match TRBD1. The CDR3 has 17 amino acids. The trim removed 0 bases at V and 4 bases at J, leaving 10 bases unmatched. The germline CDR1 and CDR2 sequences are GTSNPN and SVGIG (reference sequence). The CDR3 loop is CAWSVQEGQGGYNEQFF. CDR3 DNA: TGTGCCTGGAGTGTACAAGAGGGACAGGGAGGGTACAATGAGCAGTTCTTC.

This chain links TRBV7-2 with TRBJ1-2; possible D gene TRBD1, 6 bases. Looked up from germline, CDR1 is SGHTA and CDR2 is FQGNSA. The CDR3 is 15 amino acids. V lost 3 bases, J lost 4 bases, and 15 bases lay in between. CDR3 loop: CASSLRRGGSYGYTF. In DNA form, the CDR3 reads TGTGCCAGCAGCTTGAGACGGGGGGGCTCCTATGGCTACACCTTC.

The V call is TRBV12-3 or TRBV12-4, the J call TRBJ2-3; 8 nucleotides agree with TRBD1. There are 12 residues in the CDR3. Trimming took 10 bases from V and 6 from J; bases not matched to a gene: 6. CDR3 bases: TGTGCCACCCAGGGGGCGCTTGATACGCAGTATTTT. It specifies CATQGALDTQYF.

This clone appeared a few times. This sequence joins TRBV7-8 and TRBJ2-7, with 8 bases that match TRBD1. Per germline, CDR1 SGHVS and CDR2 FQNEAQ. V gave up 1 base and J gave up 2 bases; unmatched junction bases: 7. The CDR3 is made up of 16 amino acids. In DNA, the CDR3 is TGTGCCAGCAGCTTAGGGGCAAGGACAGGGACCTACGAGCAGTACTTC. Protein: CASSLGARTGTYEQYF.

The chain recombines TRBV5-4 with TRBJ1-6; the D gene is possibly TRBD1 (5 bases). V was cut by 1 base and J by 5 bases, with 7 bases left in between. Germline CDR1 SGHNT, CDR2 YYREEE (reference sequence). There are 14 residues in the CDR3. The CDR3 DNA reads as TGTGCCAGCAGCTTGACAGGAAATAATTCACCCCTCCACTTT. It is translated as CASSLTGNNSPLHF.